The next 31 T cell receptor beta chains were all read from a single sample in a study of PD-L1 blockade in urothelial cancer. This table comes from immunoSEQ multiplex PCR, and its TCRdb copy is limited to in-frame clones, with some not included. The sample consists of tens of thousands of clones, around 87% of them appearing once. The input for sequencing was PBMCs, taken around atezolizumab (anti-PD-L1) treatment. Receptors originate from a woman between 65 and 79 years old with urothelial cancer.

This clone was counted only a few times. The rearrangement links TRBV9 to TRBJ2-3, with 7 bases aligning to TRBD2. V was pared by 0 bases and J by 4 bases, with 11 bases of the junction left unmatched. Per the germline V gene, CDR1 is SGDLS and CDR2 is YYNGEE. The CDR3 spans 17 residues. Here the CDR3 reads CASSVDSGVDLADTQYF. The CDR3 DNA follows: TGTGCCAGCAGCGTAGACAGCGGGGTGGATCTAGCAGATACGCAGTATTTT.

The chain employs TRBV10-1 and TRBJ2-1, with D tentatively TRBD2 (6 bases). This CDR3 comprises 15 residues. The germline V gene has CDR1 WNHNN and CDR2 SYGVQD (reference sequence). Trimming removed 3 bases at V and 5 bases at J, with 14 bases between. The CDR3 coding sequence is TGCGCCAGCAGTGACGGCGGGAATTCCAACAATGAGCAGTTCTTC. This encodes CASSDGGNSNNEQFF.

V gene TRBV19 combines with J gene TRBJ2-7; 9 bases align to TRBD1. Trimming took 4 bases from V and 3 from J; bases not matched to a gene: 7. Germline CDR1 and CDR2: LNHDA and SQIVND (reference sequence). There are 15 residues in the CDR3. The CDR3 sequence: CASSTPGQGIYEQYF. DNA for the CDR3: TGTGCCAGTAGTACTCCGGGACAGGGTATCTACGAGCAGTACTTC.

As DNA, the CDR3 is TGTGCCAGCAGCTTTACGGGGGGGCGGGGCAGTACGCAGTATTTT. Protein: CASSFTGGRGSTQYF. V is TRBV27 and J is TRBJ2-3, with 8 bases identical to TRBD2. J gave up 8 bases and V 6 bases, and 13 bases lay outside the gene matches. The CDR3 is made up of 15 amino acids. CDR1 is MNHEY and CDR2 is SMNVEV in the germline V gene (reference sequence).

This clone was seen a handful of times. The rearrangement joins TRBV7-8 to TRBJ1-2; TRBD1 might be the D (6 bases). CDR3 length equals 12 residues. Germline loops: CDR1 SGHVS, CDR2 FQNEAQ. The ends were cut back, 5 bases at V and 9 bases at J, with 13 bases in the middle. In nucleotides, the CDR3 is TGTGCCAGCAGCCCCACAGGGTTTCGCTACACCTTC. Its protein is CASSPTGFRYTF.

The J gene is TRBJ1-2, the V gene TRBV20-1, with D unclear. This CDR3 spans 8 amino acids. The germline CDR1 and CDR2 sequences are DFQATT and SNEGSKA (reference sequence). This CDR3 is CRPRGYTF. For the CDR3, the DNA is TGCAGGCCTCGGGGCTACACCTTC.

The J gene is TRBJ1-4, the V gene TRBV18; 7 nucleotides match TRBD1. V shed 6 bases, J shed 3 bases, and the junction held 10 bases outside the gene matches. CDR3 length: 16 amino acids. Germline assignment: CDR1 KGHSH and CDR2 LQKENI. This CDR3 reads CASSTSRGQPNEKLFF. The CDR3 DNA reads TGTGCCAGCTCCACATCAAGGGGACAGCCTAATGAAAAACTGTTTTTT. Complete variable domain (other parts from reference TRBV18 and TRBJ1-4): NAGVMQNPRHLVRRRGQEARLRCSPMKGHSHVYWYRQLPEEGLKFMVYLQKENIIDESGMPKERFSAEFPKEGPSILRIQQVVRGDSAAYFCASSTSRGQPNEKLFFGSGTQLSVL.

The chain combines TRBV7-9 with TRBJ1-1, with 9 positions matching TRBD1. The CDR3 is 15 amino acids. Germline lookup yields CDR1 SEHNR and CDR2 FQNEAQ (reference sequence). V gave up 5 bases and J gave up 3 bases; unmatched junction bases: 7. CDR3 coding DNA: TGTGCCAGCAGCGCGGGGACAGGGACGCACACTGAAGCTTTCTTT. This gives the protein CASSAGTGTHTEAFF. Complete variable domain (other parts from reference TRBV7-9 and TRBJ1-1): DTGVSQNPRHKITKRGQNVTFRCDPISEHNRLYWYRQTLGQGPEFLTYFQNEAQLEKSRLLSDRFSAERPKGSFSTLEIQRTEQGDSAMYLCASSAGTGTHTEAFFGQGTRLTVV.

This clone was seen a handful of times. The chain recombines TRBV6-5 with TRBJ1-1; 8 bases are a match to TRBD1. The trim removed 4 bases at V and 1 base at J, leaving 2 bases unmatched. There are 14 residues in the CDR3. Germline CDR1 is MNHEY and CDR2 is SVGAGI. Here the CDR3 reads CASSSDRANTEAFF. CDR3 sequence (DNA): TGTGCCAGCAGTTCGGACAGGGCGAACACTGAAGCTTTCTTT.

The genes are TRBV5-1 and TRBJ1-1, with 8 bases identical to TRBD1. The length of the CDR3 is 17 residues. The germline V gene has CDR1 SGHRS and CDR2 YFSETQ. V shed 3 bases, J shed 0 bases, and the junction held 10 bases outside the gene matches. CDR3 coding DNA: TGCGCCAGCAGCTCTGGGACAGGCGAGTCCATGAACACTGAAGCTTTCTTT. Encoded protein: CASSSGTGESMNTEAFF.

The gene calls are TRBV2 and TRBJ1-6, with D perhaps TRBD1 (5 bases). The CDR3 extends over 18 amino acids. CDR1 and CDR2 from the germline V gene are SNHLY and FYNNEI. The germline V and J ends were trimmed by 8 bases and 2 bases, with 22 bases remaining between them. CDR3 loop: CASAKEGVINTYNSPLHF. DNA of the CDR3: TGTGCCAGCGCCAAAGAAGGGGTTATTAACACCTATAATTCACCCCTCCACTTT.

The rearrangement uses TRBV5-1 and TRBJ2-2; D might be TRBD2 (5 bases). V gave up 4 bases and J gave up 7 bases, with 20 bases separating them. Germline V gives CDR1 SGHRS, CDR2 YFSETQ. The CDR3 extends over 16 amino acids. CDR3 amino acids: CASSPKTPGDGGELFF. CDR3 nucleotides: TGCGCCAGCAGCCCAAAGACCCCCGGGGATGGCGGGGAGCTGTTTTTT.

The rearrangement uses TRBV7-2 and TRBJ1-1; no firm D call. The germline gives CDR1 SGHTA, CDR2 FQGNSA. Trimming left V 0 bases short and J 0 bases short, with 5 bases between. CDR3 length: 14 amino acids. The CDR3 region is CASSLAEMNTEAFF. The CDR3, as DNA: TGTGCCAGCAGCTTAGCAGAGATGAACACTGAAGCTTTCTTT. Drawing the rest from reference TRBV7-2 and TRBJ1-1, the complete variable domain is GAGVSQSPSNKVTEKGKDVELRCDPISGHTALYWYRQSLGQGLEFLIYFQGNSAPDKSGLPSDRFSAERTGGSVSTLTIQRTQQEDSAVYLCASSLAEMNTEAFFGQGTRLTVV.

The chain carries TRBV2 and TRBJ1-1, with unresolved D. Trimming pared 8 bases from V and 7 bases from J, leaving 20 bases between. Looked up from germline, CDR1 is SNHLY and CDR2 is FYNNEI. The CDR3 spans 14 residues. CDR3: CASQIRGAGIEAFF. CDR3 DNA: TGTGCCAGCCAAATTCGGGGAGCAGGAATTGAAGCTTTCTTT.

The V call is TRBV18, the J call TRBJ2-3, with a weak D call TRBD2 (6 bases). CDR1 KGHSH and CDR2 LQKENI come from the germline V gene. Trimming shortened V by 3 bases and J by 5 bases, and 12 bases separated the two germline ends. This CDR3 spans 14 amino acids. CDR3 sequence (DNA): TGTGCCAGCTCACCCAGCTCGGGGGAAGATACGCAGTATTTT. It yields the protein CASSPSSGEDTQYF.

CDR3 in DNA: TGTGCCAGCAGCCGACAGGGAAGGGACACTGAAGCTTTCTTT. Amino acid sequence: CASSRQGRDTEAFF. The V gene is TRBV6-5, the J gene TRBJ1-1; 7 bases are shared with TRBD1. Germline V CDR1 and CDR2: MNHEY, SVGAGI. CDR3 length equals 14 residues. V dropped 6 bases and J dropped 3; count of bases not matched to a gene: 7.

The chain has TRBV5-6 and TRBJ2-1, with TRBD2 as a possible D gene (5 bases). The germline gives CDR1 SGHDT, CDR2 YYEEEE. Trimming shortened V by 1 base and J by 10 bases, and 12 bases separated the two germline ends. The CDR3 totals 13 residues. The CDR3 region is CASSLQLEGEQFF. DNA of the CDR3: TGTGCCAGCAGCTTGCAGTTAGAGGGCGAGCAGTTCTTC. The variable domain in full, completed from reference TRBV5-6 and TRBJ2-1, reads DAGVTQSPTHLIKTRGQQVTLRCSPKSGHDTVSWYQQALGQGPQFIFQYYEEEERQRGNFPDRFSGHQFPNYSSELNVNALLLGDSALYLCASSLQLEGEQFFGPGTRLTVL.

This clone was picked up one time. This rearrangement joins TRBV30 to TRBJ1-1; 12 bases map to TRBD1. Trimming cost V 0 bases and J 4 bases; bases outside gene matches: 6. The CDR3 extends over 16 amino acids. Per the germline V gene, CDR1 is GTSNPN and CDR2 is SVGIG (reference sequence). CDR3 in DNA: TGTGCCTGGAGTGTAGGGACAGGGGGCGGTGGCACTGAAGCTTTCTTT. Translated, it gives CAWSVGTGGGGTEAFF.

The chain recombines TRBV6-6 with TRBJ1-5; maybe TRBD1 (5 bases). The CDR3 has 16 amino acids. Germline CDR1 MNHNY, CDR2 SVGAGI (reference sequence). V lost 0 bases, J lost 6 bases, and 15 bases lay in between. The CDR3 sequence: CASSYSTVSVGQPQHF. In DNA, the CDR3 is TGTGCCAGCAGTTACTCGACAGTTAGTGTCGGTCAGCCCCAGCATTTT.

The rearrangement joins TRBV5-1 to TRBJ1-2; maybe TRBD1 (5 bases). Germline-derived CDR1 and CDR2 are SGHRS and YFSETQ. This CDR3 is built from 13 residues. The ends were cut back, 0 bases at V and 6 bases at J, with 9 bases in the middle. The CDR3 here is CASSLAPGDGYTF. The DNA for the CDR3 is TGCGCCAGCAGCTTGGCCCCGGGGGATGGCTACACCTTC.

The genes are TRBV15 and TRBJ2-2; TRBD2 might be the D (5 bases). V lost 5 bases and J lost 6, with 10 bases in between. The CDR3 runs 13 residues. Germline V gene lookup returns CDR1 LNHNV and CDR2 YYDKDF (reference sequence). The CDR3 region is CATSVDSAGELFF. DNA of the CDR3: TGTGCCACCAGCGTGGACTCGGCCGGGGAGCTGTTTTTT.

The genes are TRBV30 and TRBJ1-6; a weak D match, TRBD1 (5 bases). Trimming cost V 5 bases and J 8 bases, with 7 bases left between them. Looked up from germline, CDR1 is GTSNPN and CDR2 is SVGIG (reference sequence). This CDR3 is built from 11 residues. The CDR3 bases are TGTGCCTGGGACAGACATTCACCCCTCCACTTT. Residues: CAWDRHSPLHF. The whole variable domain, filled in from reference TRBV30 and TRBJ1-6, reads SQTIHQWPATLVQPVGSPLSLECTVEGTSNPNLYWYRQAAGRGLQLLFYSVGIGQISSEVPQNLSASRPQDRQFILSSKKLLLSDSGFYLCAWDRHSPLHFGNGTRLTVT.

The genes are TRBV2 and TRBJ2-7; possible D gene TRBD2, 5 bases. V was pared by 8 bases and J by 6 bases, with 8 bases between. Germline V lookup: CDR1 SNHLY, CDR2 FYNNEI. CDR3 length: 10 amino acids. The CDR3 loop reads CASAGVEQYF. The CDR3 DNA reads as TGTGCCAGCGCCGGGGTCGAGCAGTACTTC.

The V gene is TRBV2, the J gene TRBJ2-2; a possible D gene is TRBD1 (5 bases). Trimming pared 9 bases from V and 0 bases from J, leaving 8 bases between. This CDR3 has 13 amino acids. The germline gives CDR1 SNHLY, CDR2 FYNNEI. This chain's CDR3 is CAREGANTGELFF. As DNA, the CDR3 is TGTGCCAGGGAAGGGGCGAACACCGGGGAGCTGTTTTTT.

The chain has TRBV5-1 and TRBJ2-1; D is possibly TRBD2 (7 bases). V was cut by 4 bases and J by 7 bases, with 21 bases left in between. From germline, CDR1 is SGHRS and CDR2 YFSETQ. This CDR3 has 16 residues. The CDR3 protein is CASSPLWEGGVNEQFF. The CDR3 DNA is TGCGCCAGCAGCCCCCTCTGGGAGGGGGGCGTGAATGAGCAGTTCTTC. The complete variable domain, with remaining parts taken from reference TRBV5-1 and TRBJ2-1, reads KAGVTQTPRYLIKTRGQQVTLSCSPISGHRSVSWYQQTPGQGLQFLFEYFSETQRNKGNFPGRFSGRQFSNSRSEMNVSTLELGDSALYLCASSPLWEGGVNEQFFGPGTRLTVL.

This chain links TRBV5-1 with TRBJ2-7; 7 positions match TRBD1. From germline, CDR1 is SGHRS and CDR2 YFSETQ. Germline trimming cut 5 bases from V and 2 bases from J; bases unmatched to any gene: 10. The CDR3 runs 15 residues. CDR3 sequence reads: CASSFMGDRPYEQYF. The CDR3 region has the DNA TGCGCCAGCAGTTTCATGGGGGACAGACCCTACGAGCAGTACTTC. Complete variable domain (other parts from reference TRBV5-1 and TRBJ2-7): KAGVTQTPRYLIKTRGQQVTLSCSPISGHRSVSWYQQTPGQGLQFLFEYFSETQRNKGNFPGRFSGRQFSNSRSEMNVSTLELGDSALYLCASSFMGDRPYEQYFGPGTRLTVT.

The chain is built from TRBV6-6 and TRBJ2-4; D unclear. V gave up 5 bases and J gave up 6 bases, with 8 bases separating them. The CDR3 covers 12 residues. Germline V gene lookup returns CDR1 MNHNY and CDR2 SVGAGI (reference sequence). The CDR3 sequence is CASSTTGNIQYF. The CDR3 DNA follows: TGTGCCAGCAGTACGACGGGAAACATTCAGTACTTC.

The J gene is TRBJ2-3, the V gene TRBV10-1; 8 bases fit TRBD1. V trimming: 4 bases; J trimming: 2 bases; junction bases outside the gene matches: 5. The CDR3 sequence is 15 residues long. The V gene's germline CDR1 is WNHNN and CDR2 SYGVQD (reference sequence). The CDR3: CASSADRVYTDTQYF. The CDR3 DNA reads as TGCGCCAGCAGTGCGGACAGGGTATACACAGATACGCAGTATTTT.

V usage is TRBV19 and J usage is TRBJ1-1; the D gene is possibly TRBD1 (5 bases). The CDR3 is 13 residues long. The V gene lost 3 bases and the J gene lost 1 base, with 6 bases spanning the gap. CDR1 is LNHDA and CDR2 is SQIVND in the germline V gene (reference sequence). This CDR3 reads CASSIGQNTEAFF. The CDR3 nucleotides are TGTGCCAGTAGTATTGGACAGAACACTGAAGCTTTCTTT.

The CDR3 DNA is TGTGCCTGGAGTGCAGGTAGTACCACAGATACGCAGTATTTT. It yields the protein CAWSAGSTTDTQYF. V is TRBV30 and J is TRBJ2-3; no definite D call. Germline V gene data show CDR1 as GTSNPN and CDR2 as SVGIG (reference sequence). Trimming removed 1 base from V and 2 bases from J, with 10 bases in between. The CDR3 extends over 14 amino acids.

The rearrangement joins TRBV7-9 to TRBJ2-1, with 9 nucleotides matching TRBD2. This CDR3 contains 16 residues. V lost 5 bases, J lost 8 bases, and 13 bases stayed unmatched. Germline V gives CDR1 SEHNR, CDR2 FQNEAQ (reference sequence). CDR3 sequence: CASSPGLAPEVDEQFF. The CDR3 nucleotides are TGTGCCAGCAGCCCGGGACTAGCCCCCGAGGTGGATGAGCAGTTCTTC.